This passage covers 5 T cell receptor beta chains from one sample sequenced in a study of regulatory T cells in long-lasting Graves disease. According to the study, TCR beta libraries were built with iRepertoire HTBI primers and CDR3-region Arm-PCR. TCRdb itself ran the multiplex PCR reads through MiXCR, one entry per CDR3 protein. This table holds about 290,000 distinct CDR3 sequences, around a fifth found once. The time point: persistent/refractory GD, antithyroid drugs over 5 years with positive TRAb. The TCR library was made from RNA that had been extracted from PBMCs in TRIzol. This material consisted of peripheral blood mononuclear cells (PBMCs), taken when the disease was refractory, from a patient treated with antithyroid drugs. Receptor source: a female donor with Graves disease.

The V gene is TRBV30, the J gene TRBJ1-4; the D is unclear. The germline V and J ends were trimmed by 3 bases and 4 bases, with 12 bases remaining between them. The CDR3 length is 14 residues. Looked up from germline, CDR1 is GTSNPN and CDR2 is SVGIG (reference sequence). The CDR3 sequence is CAWSRGQFNEKLFF. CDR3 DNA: TGTGCCTGGAGCCGAGGGCAGTTTAATGAAAAACTGTTTTTT. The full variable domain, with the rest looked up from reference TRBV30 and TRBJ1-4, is SQTIHQWPATLVQPVGSPLSLECTVEGTSNPNLYWYRQAAGRGLQLLFYSVGIGQISSEVPQNLSASRPQDRQFILSSKKLLLSDSGFYLCAWSRGQFNEKLFFGSGTQLSVL.

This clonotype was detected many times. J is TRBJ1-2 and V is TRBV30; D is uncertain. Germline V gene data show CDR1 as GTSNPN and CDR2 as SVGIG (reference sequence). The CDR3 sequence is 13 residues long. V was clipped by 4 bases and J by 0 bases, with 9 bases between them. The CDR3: CAWTVRANYGYTF. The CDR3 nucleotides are TGTGCCTGGACGGTCCGAGCTAACTATGGCTACACCTTC.

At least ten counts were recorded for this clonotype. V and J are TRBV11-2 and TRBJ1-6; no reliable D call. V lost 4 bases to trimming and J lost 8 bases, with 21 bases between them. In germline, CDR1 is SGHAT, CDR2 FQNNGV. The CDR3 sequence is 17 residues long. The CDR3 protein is CASSSPGGRLEDSPLHF. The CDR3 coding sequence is TGTGCCAGCAGCTCCCCGGGAGGACGGCTAGAGGATTCACCCCTCCACTTT. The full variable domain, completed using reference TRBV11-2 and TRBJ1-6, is EAGVAQSPRYKIIEKRQSVAFWCNPISGHATLYWYQQILGQGPKLLIQFQNNGVVDDSQLPKDRFSAERLKGVDSTLKIQPAKLEDSAVYLCASSSPGGRLEDSPLHFGNGTRLTVT.

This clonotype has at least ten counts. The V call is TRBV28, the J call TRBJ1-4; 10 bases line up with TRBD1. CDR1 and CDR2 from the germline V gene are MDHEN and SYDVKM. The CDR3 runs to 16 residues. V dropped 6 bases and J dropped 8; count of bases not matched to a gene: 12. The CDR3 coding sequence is TGTGCCAGCAGGAACGTTGGGACAGGGGCTGGAGAAAAACTGTTTTTT. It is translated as CASRNVGTGAGEKLFF.

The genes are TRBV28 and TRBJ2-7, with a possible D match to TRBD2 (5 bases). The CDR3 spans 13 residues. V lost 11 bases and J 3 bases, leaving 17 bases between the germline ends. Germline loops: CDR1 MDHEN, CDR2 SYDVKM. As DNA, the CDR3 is TGTGCCGGAGGAGACCCGGATCTCTACGAGCAGTACTTC. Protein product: CAGGDPDLYEQYF.